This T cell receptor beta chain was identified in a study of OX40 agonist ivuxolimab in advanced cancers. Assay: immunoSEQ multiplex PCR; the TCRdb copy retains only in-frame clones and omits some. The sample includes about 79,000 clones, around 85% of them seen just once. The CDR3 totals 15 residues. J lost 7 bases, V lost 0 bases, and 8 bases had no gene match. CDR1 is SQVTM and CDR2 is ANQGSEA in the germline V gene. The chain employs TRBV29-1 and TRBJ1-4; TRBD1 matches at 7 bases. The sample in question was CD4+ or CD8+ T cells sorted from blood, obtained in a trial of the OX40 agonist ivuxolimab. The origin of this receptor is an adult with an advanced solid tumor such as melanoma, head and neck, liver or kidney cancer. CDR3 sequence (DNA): TGCAGCGTTGAAGATCTGCAGGGGGGGAGTGAAAAACTGTTTTTT. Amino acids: CSVEDLQGGSEKLFF.